This T cell receptor (beta chain) was found in a study of blood T cell repertoires in COVID-19. In the study overall: COVID-19 samples from acute and convalescent phases originated in the United States, Italy and Spain. From T cells, B-cell-depleted T cells, or PBMCs came the material, which was cDNA or gDNA.

Germline CDR1 is SGHTA and CDR2 is FQGNSA. V was clipped by 2 bases and J by 8 bases; unmatched bases: 9. The CDR3 runs 17 residues. The authors' processing: From reference gene primer amplification, estimates of nucleated cell counts were derived. The protocol was immunoSEQ multiplex PCR, while the TCRdb copy is restricted to in-frame clones and leaves out a portion. The V and J calls and clone size are taken from that table; D and trimming were inferred from the DNA. Here the sample spans about 74,000 clones, roughly 90% being singletons. The clonotype was recovered from a man between 45 and 60 years old with acute or convalescent COVID-19. This sequence joins TRBV7-2 and TRBJ2-1, with 13 bases identical to TRBD2. Sequencing input: peripheral blood. The CDR3 reads CASSLNLGLAGFYEQFF. The CDR3 DNA reads as TGTGCCAGCAGCTTAAACCTGGGACTAGCGGGGTTCTATGAGCAGTTCTTC.